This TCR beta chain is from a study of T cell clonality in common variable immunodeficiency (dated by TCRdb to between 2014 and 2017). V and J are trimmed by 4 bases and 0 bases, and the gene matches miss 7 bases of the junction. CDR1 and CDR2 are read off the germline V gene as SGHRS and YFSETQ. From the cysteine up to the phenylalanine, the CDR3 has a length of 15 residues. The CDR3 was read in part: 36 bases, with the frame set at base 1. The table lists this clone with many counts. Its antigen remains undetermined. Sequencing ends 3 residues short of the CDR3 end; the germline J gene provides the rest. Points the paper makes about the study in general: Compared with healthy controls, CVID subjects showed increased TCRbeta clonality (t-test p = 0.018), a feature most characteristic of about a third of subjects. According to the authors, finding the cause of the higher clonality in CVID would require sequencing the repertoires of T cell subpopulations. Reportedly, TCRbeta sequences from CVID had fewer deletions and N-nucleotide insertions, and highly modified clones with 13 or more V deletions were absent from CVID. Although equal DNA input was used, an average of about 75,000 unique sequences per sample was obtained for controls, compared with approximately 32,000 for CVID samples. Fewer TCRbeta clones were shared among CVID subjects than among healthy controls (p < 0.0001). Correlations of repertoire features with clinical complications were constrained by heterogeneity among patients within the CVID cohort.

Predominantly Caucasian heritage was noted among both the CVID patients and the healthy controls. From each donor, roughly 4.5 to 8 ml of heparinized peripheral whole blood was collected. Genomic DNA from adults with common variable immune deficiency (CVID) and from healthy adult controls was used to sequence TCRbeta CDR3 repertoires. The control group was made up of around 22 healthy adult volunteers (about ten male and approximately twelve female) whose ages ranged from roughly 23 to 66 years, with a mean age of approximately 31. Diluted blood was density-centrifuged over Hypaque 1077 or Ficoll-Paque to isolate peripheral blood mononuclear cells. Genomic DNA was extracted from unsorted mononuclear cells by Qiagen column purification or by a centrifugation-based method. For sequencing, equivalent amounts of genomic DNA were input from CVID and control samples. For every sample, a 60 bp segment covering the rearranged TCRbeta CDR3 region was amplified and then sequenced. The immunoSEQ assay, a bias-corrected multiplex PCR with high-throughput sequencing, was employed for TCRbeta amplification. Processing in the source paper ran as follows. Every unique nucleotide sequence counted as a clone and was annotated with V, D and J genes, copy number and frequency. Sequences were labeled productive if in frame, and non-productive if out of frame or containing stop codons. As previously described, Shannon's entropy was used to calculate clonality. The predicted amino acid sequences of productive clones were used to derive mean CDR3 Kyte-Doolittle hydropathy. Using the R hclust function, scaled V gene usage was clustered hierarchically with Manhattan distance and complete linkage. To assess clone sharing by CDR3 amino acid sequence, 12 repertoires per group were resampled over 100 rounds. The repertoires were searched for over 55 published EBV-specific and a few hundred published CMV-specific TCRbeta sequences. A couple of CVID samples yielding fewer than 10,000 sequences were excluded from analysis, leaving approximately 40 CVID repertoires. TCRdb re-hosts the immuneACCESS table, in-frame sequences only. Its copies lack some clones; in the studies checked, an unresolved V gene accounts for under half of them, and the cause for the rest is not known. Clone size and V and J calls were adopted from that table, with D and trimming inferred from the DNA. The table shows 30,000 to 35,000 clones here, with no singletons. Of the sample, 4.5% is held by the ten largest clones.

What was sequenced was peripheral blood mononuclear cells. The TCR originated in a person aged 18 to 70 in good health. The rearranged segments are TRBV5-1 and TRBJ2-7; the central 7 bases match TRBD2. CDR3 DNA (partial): TGCGCCAGCAGCCCTACTGGCGGGAGCTCCTACGAG. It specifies CASSPTGGSSYE. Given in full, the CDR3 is CASSPTGGSSYEQYF.